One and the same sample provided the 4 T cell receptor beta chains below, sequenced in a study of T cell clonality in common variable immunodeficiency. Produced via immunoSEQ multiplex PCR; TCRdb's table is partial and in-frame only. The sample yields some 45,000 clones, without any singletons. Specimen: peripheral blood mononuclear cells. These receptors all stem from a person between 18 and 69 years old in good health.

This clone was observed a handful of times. The covered CDR3 bases are TGTGCCAGCAGCCCCGGACAGGTT. Amino acids: CASSPGQV. The CDR3 in full is CASSPGQVQYF. The chain has TRBV7-2 and TRBJ2-4; 7 bases line up with TRBD1. The missing CDR3 end, 3 residues past where the read stops, is filled in from the germline J gene. The CDR3 is 11 residues long. In germline, CDR1 is SGHTA, CDR2 FQGNSA.

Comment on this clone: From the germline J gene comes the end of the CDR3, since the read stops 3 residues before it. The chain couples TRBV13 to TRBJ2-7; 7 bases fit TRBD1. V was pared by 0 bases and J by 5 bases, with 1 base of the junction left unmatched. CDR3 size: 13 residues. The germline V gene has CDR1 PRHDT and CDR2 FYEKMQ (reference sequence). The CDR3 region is CASSLGQGDEQYF. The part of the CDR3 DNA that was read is TGTGCCAGCAGCTTAGGTCAGGGGGACGAG. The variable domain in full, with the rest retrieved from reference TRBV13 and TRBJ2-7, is AAGVIQSPRHLIKEKRETATLKCYPIPRHDTVYWYQQGPGQDPQFLISFYEKMQSDKGSIPDRFSAQQFSDYHSELNMSSLELGDSALYFCASSLGQGDEQYFGPGTRLTVT.

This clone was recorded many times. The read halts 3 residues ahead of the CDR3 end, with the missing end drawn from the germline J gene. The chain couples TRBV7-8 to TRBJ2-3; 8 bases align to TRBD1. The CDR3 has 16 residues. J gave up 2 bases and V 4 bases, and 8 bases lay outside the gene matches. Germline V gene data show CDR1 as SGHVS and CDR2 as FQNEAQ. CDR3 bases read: TGTGCCAGCAGCTCGCTCGGGACAGGAGTCACAGATACG. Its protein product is CASSSLGTGVTDT. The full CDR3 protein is CASSSLGTGVTDTQYF.

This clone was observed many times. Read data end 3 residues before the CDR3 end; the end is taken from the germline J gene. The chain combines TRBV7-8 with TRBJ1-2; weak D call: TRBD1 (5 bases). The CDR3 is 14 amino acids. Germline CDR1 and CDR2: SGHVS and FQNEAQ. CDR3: CASSSIQGIGGYTF. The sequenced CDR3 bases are TGTGCCAGCAGCTCGATCCAGGGTATCGGAGGC.